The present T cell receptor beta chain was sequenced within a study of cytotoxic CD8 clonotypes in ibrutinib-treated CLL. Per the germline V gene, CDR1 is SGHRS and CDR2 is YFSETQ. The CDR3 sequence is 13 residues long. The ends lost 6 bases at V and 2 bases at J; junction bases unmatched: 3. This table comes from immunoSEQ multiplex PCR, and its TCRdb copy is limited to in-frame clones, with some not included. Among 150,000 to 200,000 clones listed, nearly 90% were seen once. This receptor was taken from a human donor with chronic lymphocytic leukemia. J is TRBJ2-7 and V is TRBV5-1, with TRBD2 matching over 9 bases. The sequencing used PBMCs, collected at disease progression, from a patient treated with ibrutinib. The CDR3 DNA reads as TGCGCCAGCAAGGCTAGCGGGACCTACGAGCAGTACTTC. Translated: CASKASGTYEQYF.